The T cell receptor beta chain described here comes from a study of regulatory T cells in long-lasting Graves disease. About the research overall: Graves' patients who were just diagnosed had used antithyroid drugs for under 3 months.

Time point noted: newly diagnosed GD, antithyroid drugs for less than 3 months. RNA from PBMCs was the source of the TCR library. Relying on iRepertoire HTBI primers and Arm-PCR of CDR3 regions, the team built TCR beta libraries. TCRdb used MiXCR to reprocess the multiplex PCR reads, holding one entry per CDR3 protein. The sample comprises some 350,000 distinct CDR3 sequences, roughly 16% of which are singletons, and just over 20% rests with the top ten. A few counts support this clonotype. The sample was also reused in another study, on T cells in Graves' hyperthyroidism and ophthalmopathy.

The clonotype originates from a woman between 18 and 30 years old with Graves disease. This specimen consisted of peripheral blood mononuclear cells (PBMCs), obtained at new diagnosis, from a patient treated with antithyroid drugs.

The chain's CDR3 is CASRTSDGTYEQYF. The CDR3 region has the DNA TGTGCCAGCAGGACCTCGGACGGGACCTACGAGCAGTACTTC. The rearrangement links TRBV6-1 to TRBJ2-7, with D maybe TRBD2 (5 bases). The germline CDR1 and CDR2 sequences are MNHNS and SASEGT. V lost 6 bases, J lost 2 bases, and 14 bases lay in between. The CDR3 runs 14 residues.